The rows below give T cell receptor beta chains drawn from one sample of a study of T cells in localized non-small cell lung cancer. Libraries were prepared by immunoSEQ multiplex PCR; TCRdb keeps only in-frame clonotypes and omits some of them. This table has 65,000 to 90,000 clones, around 82% appearing once. The material sequenced was PBMCs, taken before any cancer treatment. The receptors originated from a man aged 40 to 75 with stage II squamous cell lung carcinoma. The CDR3 runs from the conserved cysteine through the conserved F or W. A D gene is named only where the DNA matches it firmly. Part of the rows lack a size; the others show once, few, many or a class for expanded clones.

clone size: .; CDR3 length: 15; D gene: .; J gene: TRBJ1-1; V gene: TRBV5-1; CDR3 DNA: TGCGCCAGCAGCTTGGAGGGAGGAGATAACACTGAAGCTTTCTTT; CDR3 protein: CASSLEGGDNTEAFF
clone size: .; CDR3 length: 15; D gene: .; J gene: TRBJ1-3; V gene: TRBV19; CDR3 DNA: TGTGCCAGTAGTGGACGCCTGAGCTCTGGAAACACCATATATTTT; CDR3 protein: CASSGRLSSGNTIYF
clone size: .; CDR3 length: 13; D gene: .; J gene: TRBJ2-1; V gene: TRBV6-5; CDR3 DNA: TGTGCCAGCAGTTTCACCCCAGATCATGAGCAGTTCTTC; CDR3 protein: CASSFTPDHEQFF
clone size: .; CDR3 length: 13; D gene: .; J gene: TRBJ2-7; V gene: TRBV5-4; CDR3 DNA: TGTGCCAGCAGCGCCGACCTGGTCCCCGAGCAGTACTTC; CDR3 protein: CASSADLVPEQYF
clone size: .; CDR3 length: 13; D gene: .; J gene: TRBJ2-1; V gene: TRBV30; CDR3 DNA: TGTGCCTGGAGTGTAATGGGTTACAATGAGCAGTTCTTC; CDR3 protein: CAWSVMGYNEQFF
clone size: .; CDR3 length: 15; D gene: .; J gene: TRBJ2-6; V gene: TRBV7-9; CDR3 DNA: TGTGCCAGCAGCGCCCGCCTGGCTGGGGCCAACGTCCTGACTTTC; CDR3 protein: CASSARLAGANVLTF
clone size: .; CDR3 length: 16; D gene: .; J gene: TRBJ2-2; V gene: TRBV4-1; CDR3 DNA: TGCGCCAGCAGCCAGTCCCTGACGTTGAACACCGGGGAGCTGTTTTTT; CDR3 protein: CASSQSLTLNTGELFF
clone size: .; CDR3 length: 13; D gene: .; J gene: TRBJ1-1; V gene: TRBV6-5; CDR3 DNA: TGTGCCAGCAGGGCCAGACCGAACACTGAAGCTTTCTTT; CDR3 protein: CASRARPNTEAFF
clone size: few; CDR3 length: 14; D gene: .; J gene: TRBJ1-4; V gene: TRBV25-1; CDR3 DNA: TGTGCCAGCAGTGAATTGGGACAAAATGAAAAACTGTTTTTT; CDR3 protein: CASSELGQNEKLFF
clone size: .; CDR3 length: 13; D gene: .; J gene: TRBJ2-5; V gene: TRBV7-2; CDR3 DNA: TGTGCCAGCAGCTCCCAGAAGCAAGAGACCCAGTACTTC; CDR3 protein: CASSSQKQETQYF
clone size: .; CDR3 length: 13; D gene: .; J gene: TRBJ2-5; V gene: TRBV5-4; CDR3 DNA: TGTGCCAGCAGCCTCTGGCAGCAAGAGACCCAGTACTTC; CDR3 protein: CASSLWQQETQYF
clone size: .; CDR3 length: 16; D gene: TRBD2; J gene: TRBJ2-7; V gene: TRBV7-2; CDR3 DNA: TGTGCCAGCAGCTTCCCGACTAGCGGGAGCTCCTACGAGCAGTACTTC; CDR3 protein: CASSFPTSGSSYEQYF
clone size: .; CDR3 length: 16; D gene: .; J gene: TRBJ2-7; V gene: TRBV5-4; CDR3 DNA: TGTGCCAGCAGCTTATCGTATGAGGCGGGCTCCTACGAGCAGTACTTC; CDR3 protein: CASSLSYEAGSYEQYF
clone size: .; CDR3 length: 14; D gene: .; J gene: TRBJ1-3; V gene: TRBV9; CDR3 DNA: TGTGCCAGCAGCGTAGGGAGCTCTGGAAACACCATATATTTT; CDR3 protein: CASSVGSSGNTIYF
clone size: .; CDR3 length: 18; D gene: .; J gene: TRBJ2-5; V gene: TRBV19; CDR3 DNA: TGTGCCAGTAGTGTGGCGGGACCTGCGTTAGTTAGTCAAGAGACCCAGTACTTC; CDR3 protein: CASSVAGPALVSQETQYF
clone size: .; CDR3 length: 17; D gene: .; J gene: TRBJ2-7; V gene: TRBV27; CDR3 DNA: TGTGCCAGCAGCCCAGGGAGTGACACCCCGCGCTACGACGAGCAGTACTTC; CDR3 protein: CASSPGSDTPRYDEQYF
clone size: .; CDR3 length: 17; D gene: .; J gene: TRBJ2-6; V gene: TRBV18; CDR3 DNA: TGTGCCAGCTCACCACCAAATCGGCAGGCTGGGGCCAACGTCCTGACTTTC; CDR3 protein: CASSPPNRQAGANVLTF
clone size: few; CDR3 length: 16; D gene: .; J gene: TRBJ1-1; V gene: TRBV14; CDR3 DNA: TGTGCCAGCAGCCAAGGGACAATGTTCTGGGGCACTGAAGCTTTCTTT; CDR3 protein: CASSQGTMFWGTEAFF
clone size: .; CDR3 length: 12; D gene: .; J gene: TRBJ2-1; V gene: TRBV18; CDR3 DNA: TGTGCCCAGGGGGCGGGGGACAATGAGCAGTTCTTC; CDR3 protein: CAQGAGDNEQFF
clone size: .; CDR3 length: 13; D gene: .; J gene: TRBJ2-7; V gene: TRBV7-2; CDR3 DNA: TGTGCCAGCAGCTCCCGGGAAGGCGGCGAGCAGTACTTC; CDR3 protein: CASSSREGGEQYF
clone size: few; CDR3 length: 15; D gene: .; J gene: TRBJ1-6; V gene: TRBV28; CDR3 DNA: TGTGCCAGCACCCCAACAAGGGGCGAAAATTCACCCCTCCACTTT; CDR3 protein: CASTPTRGENSPLHF
clone size: many; CDR3 length: 14; D gene: .; J gene: TRBJ2-7; V gene: TRBV6-1; CDR3 DNA: TGTGCCAGCACCTTAACAGGGAGCTCCTACGAGCAGTACTTC; CDR3 protein: CASTLTGSSYEQYF
clone size: .; CDR3 length: 14; D gene: .; J gene: TRBJ2-1; V gene: TRBV6-6; CDR3 DNA: TGTGCCAGCAGTTACTCTGGCTCGCACAATGAGCAGTTCTTC; CDR3 protein: CASSYSGSHNEQFF
clone size: .; CDR3 length: 12; D gene: TRBD1; J gene: TRBJ1-5; V gene: TRBV6-6; CDR3 DNA: TGTGCCAGCGGGACAGCGAATCAGCCCCAGCATTTT; CDR3 protein: CASGTANQPQHF
clone size: once; CDR3 length: 13; D gene: .; J gene: TRBJ2-3; V gene: TRBV7-2; CDR3 DNA: TGTGCCAGCAGCTTAATCCAGGCAGATACGCAGTATTTT; CDR3 protein: CASSLIQADTQYF
clone size: .; CDR3 length: 16; D gene: TRBD2; J gene: TRBJ2-1; V gene: TRBV19; CDR3 DNA: TGTGCCAGTAGTCAACTTAAGCGGGAGGGGCGGCCCGAGCAGTTCTTC; CDR3 protein: CASSQLKREGRPEQFF
clone size: once; CDR3 length: 14; D gene: TRBD1; J gene: TRBJ1-2; V gene: TRBV18; CDR3 DNA: TGTGCCAGCTCCACCGGGACAGGGGGCGAGGGCTACACCTTC; CDR3 protein: CASSTGTGGEGYTF
clone size: .; CDR3 length: 16; D gene: TRBD2; J gene: TRBJ2-3; V gene: TRBV9; CDR3 DNA: TGTGCCAGCAGCGTAGTGGGCGGGGGAAGCACAGATACGCAGTATTTT; CDR3 protein: CASSVVGGGSTDTQYF
clone size: .; CDR3 length: 14; D gene: TRBD2; J gene: TRBJ2-3; V gene: TRBV5-8; CDR3 DNA: TGTGCCAGCCGAGGGACTAGCGGGACTTATACGCAGTATTTT; CDR3 protein: CASRGTSGTYTQYF
clone size: many; CDR3 length: 17; D gene: .; J gene: TRBJ2-3; V gene: TRBV30; CDR3 DNA: TGTGCCTGGAGTGTTTCGGGGGACACCCGTAGCACAGATACGCAGTATTTT; CDR3 protein: CAWSVSGDTRSTDTQYF
clone size: .; CDR3 length: 16; D gene: TRBD2; J gene: TRBJ2-5; V gene: TRBV5-1; CDR3 DNA: TGCGCCAGCAGCCCCAGTGGGCGGGGGGGCCAAAAGACCCAGTACTTC; CDR3 protein: CASSPSGRGGQKTQYF
clone size: .; CDR3 length: 16; D gene: .; J gene: TRBJ2-3; V gene: TRBV18; CDR3 DNA: TGTGCCAGCCCATCGCCAGGCAGCACTAGCACAGATACGCAGTATTTT; CDR3 protein: CASPSPGSTSTDTQYF
clone size: once; CDR3 length: 13; D gene: .; J gene: TRBJ1-1; V gene: TRBV5-5; CDR3 DNA: TGTGCCAGCAGCTCACAGTGGGGAACTGAAGCTTTCTTT; CDR3 protein: CASSSQWGTEAFF
clone size: .; CDR3 length: 12; D gene: .; J gene: TRBJ1-1; V gene: TRBV30; CDR3 DNA: TGTGCCTGGAGGAGGGGAGGATTTGAAGCTTTCTTT; CDR3 protein: CAWRRGGFEAFF
clone size: .; CDR3 length: 14; D gene: TRBD1; J gene: TRBJ2-3; V gene: TRBV7-7; CDR3 DNA: TGTGCTAGCAGTACAGGGGGGCGCACAGATACGCAGTATTTT; CDR3 protein: CASSTGGRTDTQYF
clone size: few; CDR3 length: 16; D gene: TRBD2; J gene: TRBJ2-3; V gene: TRBV11-3; CDR3 DNA: TGTGCCAGCAGCTTGACTAGCGGGAGGAGCACAGATACGCAGTATTTT; CDR3 protein: CASSLTSGRSTDTQYF